This T cell receptor (beta chain) was identified in a study of cytomegalovirus exposure and HLA in healthy donors (dated by TCRdb to between 2016 and 2019). Study-level background: An earlier analysis of some 600 of the donors reported over 250 Gb of sequence data and 95 million to 140 million unique TCR beta sequences obtained from about 180 million T cells. An early release covering 550 to 650 HLA-typed donors comprised approximately 290 gigabases of sequencing data and around 86 million unique TCR sequences. Of the 350 to 450 genotyped donors, less than 90% were placed in the genetic ancestry cluster associated with self-reported Caucasian donors. The aim of the study was to test whether cataloging public T cell receptors could identify signatures of past pathogen exposure. The study profiled the T cell repertoires of under 850 subjects by immunosequencing and related them to cytomegalovirus serostatus. Along with the roughly 670-subject first cohort, a separate validation cohort of approximately 110 different subjects was used. The study combined high-throughput TCR immunosequencing, statistical association of individual TCRs with disease status, and machine learning to predict cytomegalovirus infection status. A later analysis re-examined previously published TCR beta repertoires from about 670 donors and added high-resolution HLA genotyping to investigate patterns of TCR occurrence. Rather than using new phenotypic data, the later analysis identified candidate immune exposures from TCR beta sequences and from how often those sequences occurred across donors. An earlier analysis of about 620 of the donors applied high-throughput TCR beta sequencing to assess whether each TCR beta V gene segment acted as functional or pseudogenic. Donor age, sex, ethnicity and CMV serostatus were collected together with the repertoire data. Genome-wide SNP genotypes for about 60% of the 666 donors were used in a later genetic analysis, which treated that subset as a discovery cohort. All discovery cohort repertoires had been generated on a single sequencing platform. Class I and class II HLA loci were covered by the typing at four-digit resolution. The number of typed donors differed by locus: roughly 629-640 for A, B, C, DRB1 and DQB1; approximately 520 for DQA1; over 600 for DPA1; and about 450 for DPB1. Because of strong linkage in the cohort, roughly five DR-DQ haplotypes were treated as single units for association and clustering. Across 398 genotyped donors of the cohort, an average of approximately 220,000 unique TCR beta nucleotide sequences per donor were sequenced, and roughly a sixth of those sequences were non-productive. The research as a whole found: HLA typing was unavailable for some donors at each locus, so association tests used only the typed subset. A later analysis found that TCR association rates varied across HLA loci, with DRB1 alleles showing the most associated TCRs and HLA-C alleles the fewest. Specific HLA alleles were associated with 15,000 to 20,000 TCR beta sequences at a false discovery rate of 0.05 in a later analysis. In this cohort, only TCR beta chains were sequenced, and detectable features were limited by the absence of alpha or paired-chain data. Because the 87-base-pair reads could not distinguish some IMGT-functional V segments, including TRBV6-2 and TRBV6-3, those segments were excluded. The study gave a list of about 160 TCR beta chains associated with cytomegalovirus. According to a later genetic analysis, donors in an Asian-associated ancestry cluster had fewer N-insertions in productive TCRs than the approximately 650-donor mean. According to a later analysis, most CMV-associated TCR beta chains appeared to be HLA-restricted, and the HLA associations seemed to be driven largely by CMV exposure. An association between a missense DCLRE1C variant and V-gene and J-gene trimming of TCR beta chains was found in a later genetic analysis and replicated in an independent cohort. According to the authors, the approach could potentially be generalized to other disease states and immunological phenotypes. A further reported finding was that TCR beta sequences accurately predicted the HLA-A and HLA-B alleles for most subjects in the first cohort. For the cohort, immune exposure information was limited to CMV serostatus. Compared with equally common non-associated chains, HLA-associated TCR beta chains in a later analysis were more clonally expanded and had lower generation probabilities. Roughly uniform sequencing depth across donors was assumed in presence/absence analyses, although this assumption may not hold. A few of the identified cytomegalovirus-associated TCR beta chains were confirmed in vitro to be specific for cytomegalovirus antigens. An earlier analysis of approximately 500 of the donors showed that most TCR beta V segments appeared in productive rearrangements either about 87% or about 30% of the time, which broadly matched IMGT annotations. Correlated functional status among segregating V segments might reflect linkage disequilibrium, but an unknown experimental factor could not be ruled out. The classifier was reported to diagnose cytomegalovirus status with high specificity and sensitivity in both the original cohort and the validation cohort. A group of highly shared sequence variants was considered likely to be a technical artifact of the sequencing pipeline. Fewer than 20 rarely observed V segments, including chromosome 9 orphons, were excluded from the earlier analysis of some 590 of the donors because counts were too low. A later analysis reported that several top co-occurrence clusters appeared linked to parvovirus B19, influenza, CMV and Epstein-Barr virus. Strong co-occurrence of HLA alleles, especially DR and DQ, made assigning TCR associations to individual alleles difficult. Across donors, most TCR sequences were observed very rarely, whereas some public TCRs were present in many individuals.

Measured from the cysteine to the phenylalanine, the CDR3 is 17 residues long. Solely the CDR3 DNA is kept, with 51 bases framed from the first base. V is pruned by 4 bases and J by 4 bases, leaving 14 bases of the junction without a gene match. Looking up the germline V gene yields CDR1 ENHRY and CDR2 SYGVKD. Library preparation was by the immunoSEQ multiplex PCR assay. For the multiplex PCR, a mixture combining 60 forward primers for TCR Vbeta segments and 13 reverse primers for TCR Jbeta segments was used. A multiplex PCR assay on genomic DNA amplified the CDR3 region of rearranged TCR beta genes. The Illumina HiSeq System was used to sequence the amplified TCR beta libraries as 87-base-pair reads. The authors processed their data as follows. A later analysis counted tens of millions of unique TCR beta chains across the 700 or so repertoires, and around 9.9 million of these chains were shared by at least two donors. A nearest-neighbor algorithm error-corrected the raw reads and collapsed the reads into unique sequences, merging closely related sequences to remove PCR and sequencing errors. To assign V, D and J gene segments, CDR3 sequences were aligned to IMGT reference sequences. For a sequence to be retained, a match of at least six nucleotides to both a V gene segment and a J gene segment was required. A rearrangement was called productive if the CDR3 had no stop codons and remained in frame with V and J, and every other rearrangement was called non-productive. Following IMGT convention, CDR3 was defined as the stretch from the second conserved V-encoded cysteine to the conserved J-encoded phenylalanine. In an earlier analysis of around 540 of the donors, sequences lacking an unambiguous match to a single V gene segment were excluded. In an earlier analysis of roughly 500 of the donors, V segments were called functional above 56.7% productive rearrangements and were called segregating when the between-donor standard deviation exceeded 5%. A statistical classification framework was built to diagnose cytomegalovirus status from the catalog of TCR beta chain sequences. In a later analysis, TCR nucleotide sequences were compared against IMGT/GENE-DB human TR gene sequences so that V and J genes could be assigned. A later analysis assigned CDR3 sequences and most-parsimonious VDJ recombination scenarios with the TCRdist pipeline. In a later analysis, each TCR beta chain was defined by its CDR3 amino acid sequence together with its V-gene family, and reads lacking a unique V-gene family were excluded. As a way to deal with suspected cross-contamination and a sequencing artifact, a later analysis dropped roughly 600 nucleotide sequences that were highly shared and had low generation probability. In a later analysis, a clonal expansion index was calculated for each public chain from normalized within-repertoire ranks of inferred template counts. In a later analysis, generation probabilities were computed with a VDJ recombination model fitted to out-of-frame rearrangements, and the resulting probabilities were checked against IGoR. In a later analysis, TCR-TCR, TCR-HLA and TCR-CMV co-occurrence was scored with hypergeometric tests, and a repertoire-size bias correction was applied to TCR pairs. A later analysis estimated false discovery rates by permuting HLA or CMV assignments 20 times. In a later analysis, co-occurring TCRs were grouped using DBSCAN, with TCRdist sequence similarity added in when clustering inside HLA-allele-positive subsets. For co-occurrence clustering, repertoires with fewer than 30,000 or more than 120,000 public chains were excluded, along with 5 or 6 repertoires with anomalous nucleotide sharing. Not all clones reach the TCRdb copy of this immuneACCESS table, which keeps in-frame sequences only. Checked studies attribute under half of the gap to unresolved V genes and leave the rest unexplained. Clone size and V and J calls were adopted from that table, with D and trimming inferred from the DNA. The sample includes about 120,000 clones, with 66% observed a single time. The ten largest clones take up roughly 1.4% of the sample.

Points on this clone: The clone's antigen remains unknown. Base qualities were left out, and no much larger clone turns up one base away.

The cohort consisted of fewer than 700 healthy bone marrow donors. Cohort members were all nominally healthy when sampled, although unrecorded immune exposures were likely present. The donor tested CMV seronegative and was one of the 352 seronegative cohort members. Every donor gave a peripheral blood sample, and the peripheral blood mononuclear cells from that sample were used for TCR beta sequencing. The Qiagen DNeasy Blood Extraction Kit was used to extract genomic DNA from the blood cell samples. The sequenced sample was PBMCs. The rearrangement joined TRBV10-3 to TRBJ1-1; 8 of the junction bases match TRBD1. The sequence derives from a man aged 18 to 29 in good health and CMV-seronegative. CDR3 reads: CAISVGRTGWRSTEAFF. The sequenced DNA is TGTGCCATCAGTGTAGGTAGGACAGGGTGGAGAAGCACTGAAGCTTTCTTT.